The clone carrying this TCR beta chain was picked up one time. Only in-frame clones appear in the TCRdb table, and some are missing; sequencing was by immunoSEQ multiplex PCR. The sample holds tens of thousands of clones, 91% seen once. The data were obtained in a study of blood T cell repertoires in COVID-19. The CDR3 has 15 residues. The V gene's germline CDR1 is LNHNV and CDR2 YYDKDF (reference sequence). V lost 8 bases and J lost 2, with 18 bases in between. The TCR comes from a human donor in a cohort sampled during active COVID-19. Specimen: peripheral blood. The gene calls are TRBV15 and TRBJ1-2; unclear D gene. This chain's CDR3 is CATVPGFQMNYGYTF. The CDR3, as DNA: TGTGCCACCGTTCCGGGATTTCAGATGAACTATGGCTACACCTTC.